Given below is one T cell receptor (beta chain) in context. Its cognate antigen is unknown. This sample is drawn from a study of Graves' ophthalmopathy and Graves' hyperthyroidism. Study findings and constraints: Distinction of ophthalmopathy from stable hyperthyroidism by a 13-signature model reached 85% to 90% sensitivity and just under 84% specificity. Blood also contained most of the expanded thyroid clonotypes above 0.001 frequency.

Amplification of the TCR beta CDR3 regions used RNA transcripts (as template). Scientists carried out first-round RT-PCR using HTBI primers and then a second-round multiplex PCR. TCRdb redid the calling of the multiplex PCR reads with MiXCR, one entry per CDR3 protein. In the table there are about 550,000 distinct CDR3 sequences, less than 40% of which are singletons. Orbital computed tomography, thyroid ultrasound, TRAb, serum thyroxine and clinical symptoms formed the basis of diagnosis. The CDR3 sequence is 15 residues long. From germline, CDR1 is SGHTA and CDR2 FQGNSA. The V end was cut by 5 bases, the J end by 6 bases, with 17 bases between.

The chain employs TRBV7-2 and TRBJ2-1; no clear D. The sequencing sample was made of peripheral blood or thyroid tissue (not recorded which). This TCR was sampled from an adult man with Graves' hyperthyroidism. The CDR3 region is CASSPGVVSGNEQFF. The CDR3, as DNA: TGTGCCAGCAGCCCCGGAGTGGTGTCGGGCAATGAGCAGTTCTTC. Complete variable domain (other parts from reference TRBV7-2 and TRBJ2-1): GAGVSQSPSNKVTEKGKDVELRCDPISGHTALYWYRQSLGQGLEFLIYFQGNSAPDKSGLPSDRFSAERTGGSVSTLTIQRTQQEDSAVYLCASSPGVVSGNEQFFGPGTRLTVL.